A single sample gave rise to the 32 T cell receptor beta chains below, sequenced in a study of blood T cell repertoires in COVID-19. TCRdb's table, derived via immunoSEQ multiplex PCR, lists solely in-frame clones and lacks some. The table lists 300,000 to 400,000 clones, 88% of them singletons. The sample was peripheral blood. The origin of the receptors is a woman aged 70-85 years with COVID-19, enrolled during active disease.

The rearrangement uses TRBV6-6 and TRBJ1-1; the D is unclear. V was shortened by 8 bases and J by 2 bases, with 6 bases between the two germline ends. Per the germline V gene, CDR1 is MNHNY and CDR2 is SVGAGI (reference sequence). The CDR3 contains 11 residues. For the CDR3, the DNA is TGTGCCAGCGAGACTAACACTGAAGCTTTCTTT. It codes for CASETNTEAFF.

This chain connects TRBV5-5 to TRBJ1-6; D gene unclear. Trimming pared 5 bases from V and 9 bases from J, leaving 12 bases between. This CDR3 contains 13 residues. In germline, CDR1 is SGHKS, CDR2 YYEKEE (reference sequence). This CDR3 reads CASRPEPASPLHF. DNA for the CDR3: TGTGCCAGCAGACCGGAGCCGGCTTCACCCCTCCACTTT.

In regard to this clone: Other DNA variants within this sample encode the same CDR3. This chain links TRBV12-3 or TRBV12-4 with TRBJ2-3; D is undetermined. Between the trimmed V and J ends, which lost 6 bases and 2 bases, there was a span of 3 bases. This CDR3 contains 11 residues. The CDR3 protein is CASSLTDTQYF. For the CDR3, the DNA is TGTGCCAGCAGCCTCACAGATACGCAGTATTTT.

The chain joins TRBV9 to TRBJ1-1; D gene ambiguous. Germline V gene lookup returns CDR1 SGDLS and CDR2 YYNGEE. The CDR3 is made up of 15 amino acids. The ends were cut back, 4 bases at V and 2 bases at J, with 15 bases in the middle. CDR3 in amino acids: CASSPGQRVNTEAFF. DNA for the CDR3: TGTGCCAGCAGCCCGGGCCAGCGGGTTAACACTGAAGCTTTCTTT. Variable domain in full (rest from reference TRBV9 and TRBJ1-1): DSGVTQTPKHLITATGQRVTLRCSPRSGDLSVYWYQQSLDQGLQFLIQYYNGEERAKGNILERFSAQQFPDLHSELNLSSLELGDSALYFCASSPGQRVNTEAFFGQGTRLTVV.

V is TRBV30 and J is TRBJ2-1, with a weak D call TRBD1 (5 bases). The CDR3 contains 11 residues. Trimming pared 4 bases from V and 9 bases from J, leaving 10 bases between. CDR1 GTSNPN and CDR2 SVGIG come from the germline V gene (reference sequence). CDR3 residues: CAWTRGTEQFF. In DNA, the CDR3 is TGTGCCTGGACAAGGGGAACTGAGCAGTTCTTC.

The chain combines TRBV24-1 with TRBJ2-7; TRBD1 aligns across 11 bases. J was trimmed by 5 bases and V by 4 bases; bases with no gene match: 6. The CDR3 extends over 15 amino acids. CDR1 KGHDR and CDR2 SFDVKD come from the germline V gene. The CDR3 DNA is TGTGCCACCAGTGACCTGGACAGGGGGCTTGACGAGCAGTACTTC. Residues: CATSDLDRGLDEQYF.

On this clone itself: Its ends do not fully match the called genes, so a read error is possible. The gene calls are TRBV6-5 and TRBJ1-1; D is possibly TRBD1 (6 bases). CDR3 size: 15 residues. Germline CDR1 and CDR2: MNHEY and SVGAGI. The CDR3 nucleotides are TGTGCCCGCAGCCGAGGGGGGGGCGGGTCCACTGAAGCTTTCTTT. Translating gives CARSRGGGGSTEAFF.

The chain joins TRBV6-1 to TRBJ1-3; 9 bases fit TRBD1. V shed 4 bases, J shed 3 bases, and the junction held 7 bases outside the gene matches. Germline V gene lookup returns CDR1 MNHNS and CDR2 SASEGT. The CDR3 is 16 amino acids. The CDR3 loop is CASSGRDREGGNTIYF. The CDR3 bases are TGTGCCAGCAGTGGCCGGGACAGGGAAGGTGGAAACACCATATATTTT.

V gene TRBV5-1 combines with J gene TRBJ1-2; 9 bases line up with TRBD1. The CDR3 length is 16 residues. V lost 7 bases, J lost 0 bases, and 10 bases stayed unmatched. The germline V gene has CDR1 SGHRS and CDR2 YFSETQ. The DNA of the CDR3 is TGCGCCAGCCAACTGGCACAGGGGGCCTCTAACTATGGCTACACCTTC. Translated: CASQLAQGASNYGYTF. Drawing the rest from reference TRBV5-1 and TRBJ1-2, the complete variable domain is KAGVTQTPRYLIKTRGQQVTLSCSPISGHRSVSWYQQTPGQGLQFLFEYFSETQRNKGNFPGRFSGRQFSNSRSEMNVSTLELGDSALYLCASQLAQGASNYGYTFGSGTRLTVV.

V and J are TRBV18 and TRBJ1-1; D possibly corresponds to TRBD1 (6 bases). Germline V CDR1 and CDR2: KGHSH, LQKENI. The CDR3 length is 15 residues. V was shortened by 3 bases and J by 9 bases, with 20 bases between the two germline ends. CDR3 protein: CASSPPGGGQIKAFF. The CDR3 bases are TGTGCCAGCTCACCCCCGGGAGGGGGTCAGATAAAAGCTTTCTTT.

This chain uses TRBV6-2 or TRBV6-3 with TRBJ2-1, with 8 bases fitting TRBD2. The CDR3 is 18 residues long. V gave up 2 bases and J gave up 7 bases; unmatched junction bases: 16. Germline loops: CDR1 MNHEY, CDR2 SVGEGT. DNA of the CDR3: TGTGCCAGCAGTTACCCCCCCCTCGGGAGGGGGGTTACAAATGAGCAGTTCTTC. This codes for CASSYPPLGRGVTNEQFF.

This clone is a singleton in its sample. The CDR3 bases are TGCGCCAGCAGCCAAGATATCGGGGGTTTTGGTGGCTACACCTTC. Encoded protein: CASSQDIGGFGGYTF. This chain uses TRBV4-3 with TRBJ1-2; the D gene is possibly TRBD1 (5 bases). This CDR3 is built from 15 residues. Germline values: CDR1 LGHNA, CDR2 YSLEER. V was trimmed by 0 bases and J by 7 bases, leaving 15 bases between them.

The chain employs TRBV28 and TRBJ2-1, with D maybe TRBD1 (6 bases). Trimming shortened V by 5 bases and J by 6 bases, and 14 bases separated the two germline ends. From germline, CDR1 is MDHEN and CDR2 SYDVKM. The CDR3 has 14 residues. The CDR3 loop is CASSLRGSLNEQFF. The CDR3 bases are TGTGCCAGCAGTCTCAGGGGATCACTCAATGAGCAGTTCTTC.

This chain joins TRBV27 and TRBJ2-7, with D tentatively TRBD1 (6 bases). The V end was cut by 7 bases, the J end by 3 bases, with 16 bases between. CDR3 size: 14 residues. Per the germline V gene, CDR1 is MNHEY and CDR2 is SMNVEV (reference sequence). The CDR3 loop reads CASTGTPSFYEQYF. The CDR3 DNA follows: TGTGCCAGCACCGGGACACCTTCGTTCTACGAGCAGTACTTC.

There are a few counts of this clone. V usage is TRBV20-1 and J usage is TRBJ1-1, with D possibly being TRBD1 (5 bases). The germline gives CDR1 DFQATT, CDR2 SNEGSKA (reference sequence). The CDR3 totals 15 residues. The V and J ends lost 3 bases and 6 bases respectively, with 20 bases between them. CDR3 sequence reads: CSASGVEAGSPEAFF. DNA for the CDR3: TGCAGTGCTAGTGGTGTCGAGGCAGGGTCTCCTGAAGCTTTCTTT.

This chain's CDR3 is CASSLSGGVTDTQYF. CDR3 bases: TGTGCCAGCAGCTTATCGGGGGGTGTCACAGATACGCAGTATTTT. The J gene is TRBJ2-3, the V gene TRBV11-2; the match to TRBD2 covers 7 bases. CDR1 is SGHAT, CDR2 FQNNGV, per germline. With V trimmed by 2 bases and J by 2 bases, 4 bases remained unmatched. The CDR3 covers 15 residues.

V gene TRBV30 combines with J gene TRBJ1-2, with D maybe TRBD1 (6 bases). The V and J ends lost 4 bases and 0 bases respectively, with 12 bases between them. Germline V CDR1 and CDR2: GTSNPN, SVGIG (reference sequence). The CDR3 runs 14 residues. The CDR3 DNA reads TGTGCCTGGACTCGGGGGGCTGCTAACTATGGCTACACCTTC. Amino acids: CAWTRGAANYGYTF.

V is TRBV27 and J is TRBJ2-3; tentative D call: TRBD2 (5 bases). Deletions cut 2 bases from V and 3 bases from J, with 9 bases between. Germline V CDR1 and CDR2: MNHEY, SMNVEV (reference sequence). The CDR3 sequence is 14 residues long. CDR3 protein: CASSLARGTDTQYF. The CDR3 nucleotides read TGTGCCAGCAGTTTAGCCCGGGGAACAGATACGCAGTATTTT.

This chain uses TRBV18 with TRBJ2-5; 12 nucleotides line up with TRBD1. The germline gives CDR1 KGHSH, CDR2 LQKENI. This CDR3 has 17 amino acids. Trimming at V came to 3 bases and at J to 4 bases, leaving 9 bases not matched to a gene. The CDR3 reads CASSPGSGQGARETQYF. The CDR3 region has the DNA TGTGCCAGCTCACCTGGCTCGGGACAGGGGGCGCGAGAGACCCAGTACTTC.

The chain carries TRBV7-9 and TRBJ1-2, with D perhaps TRBD1 (6 bases). Trimming removed 5 bases from V and 5 bases from J, with 15 bases in between. Germline V lookup: CDR1 SEHNR, CDR2 FQNEAQ (reference sequence). The CDR3 is made up of 14 amino acids. This CDR3 is CASSLDWQGYGYTF. DNA for the CDR3: TGTGCCAGCAGCCTGGATTGGCAGGGGTATGGCTACACCTTC.

This sequence joins TRBV2 and TRBJ2-7; 7 nucleotides align to TRBD1. This CDR3 has 13 amino acids. J lost 0 bases, V lost 7 bases, and 3 bases had no gene match. Germline V lookup: CDR1 SNHLY, CDR2 FYNNEI. The CDR3 sequence is CASTGQSSYEQYF. As DNA, the CDR3 is TGTGCCAGCACGGGACAGTCCTCCTACGAGCAGTACTTC.

The CDR3 region is CASSIEDYGYTF. CDR3 sequence (DNA): TGTGCCAGCAGCATCGAGGACTATGGCTACACCTTC. This chain uses TRBV5-8 with TRBJ1-2; D unclear. Germline V lookup: CDR1 SGHTS, CDR2 YDEGEE. This CDR3 has 12 residues. The germline V and J ends were trimmed by 4 bases and 3 bases, with 7 bases remaining between them.

The chain recombines TRBV4-1 with TRBJ2-3; 8 bases match TRBD1. Germline V CDR1 and CDR2: MGHRA, YSYEKL. CDR3 length: 15 residues. Losses at the gene ends were 2 bases for V and 0 bases for J; bases not matched to a gene: 1. The CDR3 reads CASSQRQGSTDTQYF. The CDR3 DNA reads TGCGCCAGCAGCCAACGACAGGGGAGCACAGATACGCAGTATTTT.

CDR3 amino acids: CASSKQGSSGANVLTF. DNA for the CDR3: TGTGCCAGCAGCAAACAGGGTAGCTCTGGGGCCAACGTCCTGACTTTC. The chain links TRBV7-6 to TRBJ2-6, with D possibly TRBD1 on 6 matching bases. The length of the CDR3 is 16 residues. The V end lost 5 bases, the J end lost 0 bases, and 11 bases lay between the germline ends. Germline values: CDR1 SGHVS, CDR2 FNYEAQ.

The chain uses TRBV7-8 and TRBJ1-2; D is unresolved. Germline V gives CDR1 SGHVS, CDR2 FQNEAQ. V lost 5 bases, J lost 4 bases, and 8 bases lay in between. The CDR3 covers 12 residues. As DNA, the CDR3 is TGTGCCAGCAGCCGGGAGGTCTATGGCTACACCTTC. This sequence encodes CASSREVYGYTF.

This chain uses TRBV9 with TRBJ1-2; unclear D gene. CDR1 SGDLS and CDR2 YYNGEE come from the germline V gene. V gave up 4 bases and J gave up 0 bases, with 13 bases separating them. The CDR3 runs 15 residues. The CDR3 DNA is TGTGCCAGCAGCACCTCAGAACAAGCTAACTATGGCTACACCTTC. It specifies CASSTSEQANYGYTF.

This chain links TRBV29-1 with TRBJ1-1, with 11 nucleotides matching TRBD1. The germline V gene encodes CDR1 SQVTM and CDR2 ANQGSEA. Trimming at V came to 6 bases and at J to 4 bases, leaving 4 bases not matched to a gene. There are 13 residues in the CDR3. DNA of the CDR3: TGCAGCGTCGGGGACAGGGGGAGCACTGAAGCTTTCTTT. This sequence encodes CSVGDRGSTEAFF.

The chain uses TRBV7-9 and TRBJ2-7, with 7 positions matching TRBD2. The germline gives CDR1 SEHNR, CDR2 FQNEAQ (reference sequence). The ends lost 1 base at V and 0 bases at J; junction bases unmatched: 6. The CDR3 is 16 amino acids. CDR3 protein: CASSLEPAGSSYEQYF. The CDR3 bases are TGTGCCAGCAGCTTAGAGCCAGCGGGGAGCTCCTACGAGCAGTACTTC.

CDR3 coding DNA: TGCAGCGCCGATACAGGGGCGGCTAACTATGGCTACACCTTC. The encoded protein is CSADTGAANYGYTF. The V and J genes are TRBV29-1 and TRBJ1-2, with 7 bases identical to TRBD1. This CDR3 region has 14 residues. The junction had 8 bases not matched to a gene; V was cut back by 7 bases and J by 0 bases. CDR1 and CDR2 (germline): SQVTM, ANQGSEA.

The V and J genes are TRBV7-9 and TRBJ1-2; TRBD1 matches 10 bases. Germline V gene sequence: CDR1 SEHNR, CDR2 FQNEAQ (reference sequence). V was pared by 5 bases and J by 4 bases, with 10 bases of the junction left unmatched. The CDR3 has 16 residues. CDR3 protein: CASSPGVRTGGYGYTF. In DNA form, the CDR3 reads TGTGCCAGCAGCCCCGGCGTCCGGACAGGGGGCTATGGCTACACCTTC.

This sequence joins TRBV7-9 and TRBJ2-1; 9 bases line up with TRBD2. V lost 0 bases and J lost 5; bases outside the gene matches: 2. The V gene's germline CDR1 is SEHNR and CDR2 FQNEAQ (reference sequence). The length of the CDR3 is 15 residues. The CDR3 reads CASSLAAGGNNEQFF. As DNA, the CDR3 is TGTGCCAGCAGCTTAGCAGCGGGGGGTAACAATGAGCAGTTCTTC. Full variable domain (outside the CDR3, taken from reference TRBV7-9 and TRBJ2-1): DTGVSQNPRHKITKRGQNVTFRCDPISEHNRLYWYRQTLGQGPEFLTYFQNEAQLEKSRLLSDRFSAERPKGSFSTLEIQRTEQGDSAMYLCASSLAAGGNNEQFFGPGTRLTVL.

V and J are TRBV7-9 and TRBJ1-4, with 7 bases matching TRBD1. CDR1 is SEHNR, CDR2 FQNEAQ, per germline (reference sequence). This CDR3 is built from 15 residues. The J segment lost 6 bases and the V segment lost 1 base, leaving 5 bases of the junction unmatched. CDR3 sequence reads: CASSLGQGGYEKLFF. The CDR3 region has the DNA TGTGCCAGCAGCTTAGGACAGGGAGGATATGAAAAACTGTTTTTT.